This passage covers 24 T cell receptor beta chains from one sample sequenced in a study of blood T cell repertoires in COVID-19. Generated by immunoSEQ multiplex PCR, the TCRdb table keeps only in-frame clones and is missing some. The table lists about 270,000 clones, 70% to 90% of them singletons. Input material: peripheral blood. These receptors all stem from a woman in her seventies with acute or convalescent COVID-19.

The rearrangement uses TRBV5-4 and TRBJ1-4, with D unclear. V was clipped by 4 bases and J by 8 bases, with 12 bases between them. Germline values: CDR1 SGHNT, CDR2 YYREEE (reference sequence). The CDR3 has 13 amino acids. The CDR3 reads CASSAGRREKLFF. In DNA, the CDR3 is TGTGCCAGCAGCGCGGGCCGGCGAGAAAAACTGTTTTTT.

The chain employs TRBV2 and TRBJ1-5; D is perhaps TRBD1 (5 bases). CDR1 and CDR2 (germline): SNHLY, FYNNEI. Trimming removed 4 bases from V and 6 bases from J, with 13 bases in between. The CDR3 is 14 residues long. CDR3 protein: CASSGGRVSQPQHF. CDR3 DNA sequence: TGTGCCAGCAGTGGTGGCAGGGTGAGTCAGCCCCAGCATTTT.

The chain uses TRBV27 and TRBJ2-3; 10 bases align to TRBD2. Germline lookup yields CDR1 MNHEY and CDR2 SMNVEV (reference sequence). Trimming cost V 5 bases and J 8 bases; bases outside gene matches: 4. The CDR3 is 13 amino acids. The CDR3 region is CASSPSSGGTQYF. The CDR3 nucleotides are TGTGCCAGCAGTCCCTCTAGCGGGGGTACGCAGTATTTT.

V gene TRBV15 combines with J gene TRBJ1-5; D unresolved. This CDR3 has 16 amino acids. The V end lost 4 bases, the J end lost 7 bases, and 20 bases lay between the germline ends. The V gene's germline CDR1 is LNHNV and CDR2 YYDKDF (reference sequence). The CDR3 DNA sequence: TGTGCCACCAGCACCGAGCGGACCTCGGAGGTCCAGCCCCAGCATTTT. It codes for CATSTERTSEVQPQHF. The full variable domain, its missing parts supplied by reference TRBV15 and TRBJ1-5, is DAMVIQNPRYQVTQFGKPVTLSCSQTLNHNVMYWYQQKSSQAPKLLFHYYDKDFNNEADTPDNFQSRRPNTSFCFLDIRSPGLGDTAMYLCATSTERTSEVQPQHFGDGTRLSIL.

The rearrangement uses TRBV2 and TRBJ2-3; 8 positions match TRBD2. V shed 7 bases and J 3 bases; nucleotides not matched to a gene: 6. The CDR3 extends over 14 amino acids. CDR1 is SNHLY and CDR2 is FYNNEI in the germline V gene. The CDR3 bases are TGTGCCAGCATACTTTCGGGAGGGACAGATACGCAGTATTTT. Protein: CASILSGGTDTQYF.

This chain connects TRBV5-4 to TRBJ1-2; D gene unclear. Trimming left V 4 bases short and J 3 bases short, with 13 bases between. CDR3 length: 14 amino acids. Germline CDR1 is SGHNT and CDR2 is YYREEE (reference sequence). CDR3 nucleotides: TGTGCCAGCAGCCTCCTACAGAACTACTATGGCTACACCTTC. Translating gives CASSLLQNYYGYTF.

The rearrangement links TRBV5-1 to TRBJ2-5; D perhaps matches TRBD1 (6 bases). Per germline, CDR1 SGHRS and CDR2 YFSETQ. CDR3 length: 13 residues. The V gene lost 5 bases and the J gene lost 4 bases, with 12 bases spanning the gap. CDR3 sequence (DNA): TGCGCCAGCAGAGATACAGGGATAGAGACCCAGTACTTC. Protein: CASRDTGIETQYF.

The rearrangement uses TRBV7-9 and TRBJ2-2; D is unresolved. The germline CDR1 and CDR2 sequences are SEHNR and FQNEAQ (reference sequence). The CDR3 has 15 amino acids. Trimming shortened V by 1 base and J by 6 bases, and 12 bases separated the two germline ends. The DNA of the CDR3 is TGTGCCAGCAGCTTAGGTAGAGTCGCCCCCGGGGAGCTGTTTTTT. This codes for CASSLGRVAPGELFF.

The CDR3 DNA follows: TGTGCCAGCAGGACTAGCGGGGAGAATGAGCAGTTCTTC. Translation gives CASRTSGENEQFF. The chain couples TRBV12-3 or TRBV12-4 to TRBJ2-1, with TRBD2 matching over 11 bases. The CDR3 extends over 13 amino acids. V lost 6 bases to trimming and J lost 7 bases; unmatched junction nucleotides: 2.

The V gene is TRBV7-8, the J gene TRBJ2-5; possible D gene TRBD2, 6 bases. V shed 4 bases and J shed 3 bases, with 9 bases lying between them. Germline V gene data show CDR1 as SGHVS and CDR2 as FQNEAQ. The CDR3 length is 13 residues. This chain's CDR3 is CASSWGLKETQYF. The CDR3 DNA follows: TGTGCCAGCAGCTGGGGACTCAAAGAGACCCAGTACTTC.

V is TRBV5-6 and J is TRBJ2-6; tentative D call: TRBD2 (5 bases). Trimming pared 4 bases from V and 0 bases from J, leaving 8 bases between. Germline CDR1 and CDR2: SGHDT and YYEEEE. The CDR3 is made up of 15 amino acids. The CDR3 DNA reads TGTGCCAGCAGCAGCGGCCCCTCTGGGGCCAACGTCCTGACTTTC. This encodes CASSSGPSGANVLTF.

Details on this clone: The junction shows a germline mismatch at one end, possibly a read error. This chain joins TRBV6-5 and TRBJ1-1, with 9 bases aligning to TRBD1. Germline V gene data show CDR1 as MNHEY and CDR2 as SVGAGI. CDR3 length: 12 amino acids. CDR3 residues: CASSYRTGGPFF. The CDR3 DNA reads as TGTGCCAGCAGTTATAGAACAGGGGGCCCATTTTTT.

This chain connects TRBV3-1 (or the pseudogene TRBV3-2) to TRBJ1-2; possible D gene TRBD1, 5 bases. V lost 1 base to trimming and J lost 4 bases, with 7 bases between them. The germline V gene has CDR1 LGHDT and CDR2 YNNKEL (reference sequence). The CDR3 consists of 13 residues. CDR3 bases: TGTGCCAGCAGCCAAGCAGGGTTCTATGGCTACACCTTC. It yields the protein CASSQAGFYGYTF.

This sequence joins TRBV9 and TRBJ1-6, with 9 bases identical to TRBD1. The trim removed 3 bases at V and 9 bases at J, leaving 10 bases unmatched. Germline CDR1 and CDR2: SGDLS and YYNGEE. The CDR3 is 16 amino acids. This CDR3 is CASSDRDRVGSSPLHF. In nucleotides, the CDR3 is TGTGCCAGCAGCGACCGGGACAGGGTGGGAAGTTCACCCCTCCACTTT. Full variable domain (outside the CDR3, taken from reference TRBV9 and TRBJ1-6): DSGVTQTPKHLITATGQRVTLRCSPRSGDLSVYWYQQSLDQGLQFLIQYYNGEERAKGNILERFSAQQFPDLHSELNLSSLELGDSALYFCASSDRDRVGSSPLHFGNGTRLTVT.

This clone was observed once. This chain links TRBV21-1 with TRBJ1-5; the table's D call, TRBD1, has no DNA check behind it. TRBV21-1 is marked as a pseudogene. The CDR3 spans 15 residues. CDR3: CASSNGQLSNQPQHF. In DNA, the CDR3 is TGTGCCAGCAGCAACGGACAGCTTAGCAATCAGCCCCAGCATTTT.

The chain links TRBV5-1 to TRBJ2-1, with 10 bases identical to TRBD2. The CDR3 is 17 amino acids. The germline V gene encodes CDR1 SGHRS and CDR2 YFSETQ. The V segment lost 1 base and the J segment 4 bases; nucleotides outside the gene matches: 8. The CDR3 DNA reads TGCGCCAGCAGCTTGCGGGCTAGCGGGGGTTCATACAATGAGCAGTTCTTC. Encoded protein: CASSLRASGGSYNEQFF.

This clone was counted once. The chain recombines TRBV27 with TRBJ1-2, with D hard to call. The CDR3 contains 15 residues. The ends were cut back, 2 bases at V and 8 bases at J, with 18 bases in the middle. CDR1 is MNHEY, CDR2 SMNVEV, per germline (reference sequence). Here the CDR3 reads CASSLAGRGIKGYTF. The CDR3 DNA reads as TGTGCCAGCAGTTTAGCCGGTCGCGGGATTAAAGGCTACACCTTC.

This chain joins TRBV6-5 and TRBJ2-3; 9 bases fit TRBD2. The length of the CDR3 is 15 residues. J was trimmed by 2 bases and V by 8 bases; bases with no gene match: 8. Germline loops: CDR1 MNHEY, CDR2 SVGAGI. The CDR3 DNA is TGTGCCAGCGCCGCGGGGGGGCCCGTCACAGATACGCAGTATTTT. Translation: CASAAGGPVTDTQYF.

The V gene is TRBV6-1, the J gene TRBJ1-4, with TRBD1 as a possible D gene (6 bases). V was shortened by 3 bases and J by 3 bases, with 8 bases between the two germline ends. CDR1 MNHNS and CDR2 SASEGT come from the germline V gene. This CDR3 contains 14 residues. This CDR3 is CASSEGAANEKLFF. The CDR3 DNA is TGTGCCAGCAGTGAGGGGGCGGCTAATGAAAAACTGTTTTTT.

This chain's CDR3 is CATQGRGNTGELFF. The CDR3 DNA reads as TGTGCCACTCAAGGGAGGGGAAACACCGGGGAGCTGTTTTTT. This rearrangement joins TRBV2 to TRBJ2-2; 7 bases fit TRBD2. Trimming removed 10 bases from V and 2 bases from J; junction bases left unmatched: 7. The CDR3 runs to 14 residues. Germline assignment: CDR1 SNHLY and CDR2 FYNNEI.

This chain links TRBV2 with TRBJ1-2; D perhaps matches TRBD1 (5 bases). Deletions cut 8 bases from V and 4 bases from J, with 11 bases between. Germline V gene lookup returns CDR1 SNHLY and CDR2 FYNNEI. The CDR3 has 12 amino acids. Here the CDR3 reads CASLGGGYGYTF. The CDR3 coding sequence is TGTGCCAGCCTTGGGGGGGGCTATGGCTACACCTTC.

This sequence joins TRBV27 and TRBJ1-3, with 9 positions matching TRBD1. Germline assignment: CDR1 MNHEY and CDR2 SMNVEV (reference sequence). The V segment lost 6 bases and the J segment 4 bases; nucleotides outside the gene matches: 7. This CDR3 comprises 15 residues. CDR3 protein: CASSPGQGRGNTIYF. The CDR3 DNA reads as TGTGCCAGCAGCCCTGGACAGGGGCGGGGAAACACCATATATTTT.

The chain uses TRBV2 and TRBJ1-1; D gene ambiguous. V was pared by 5 bases and J by 0 bases, with 13 bases between. Germline V CDR1 and CDR2: SNHLY, FYNNEI. CDR3 length: 15 amino acids. CDR3 sequence: CASSPVRSMNTEAFF. CDR3 coding DNA: TGTGCCAGCAGTCCCGTAAGAAGCATGAACACTGAAGCTTTCTTT.

The V gene is TRBV7-9, the J gene TRBJ1-1; D may be TRBD1 (5 bases). Germline assignment: CDR1 SEHNR and CDR2 FQNEAQ (reference sequence). CDR3 length: 15 amino acids. V lost 7 bases and J 4 bases, leaving 19 bases between the germline ends. The CDR3 DNA reads as TGTGCCAGCATCGGACCCAGGGCCGGGAGCACTGAAGCTTTCTTT. Translation gives CASIGPRAGSTEAFF.